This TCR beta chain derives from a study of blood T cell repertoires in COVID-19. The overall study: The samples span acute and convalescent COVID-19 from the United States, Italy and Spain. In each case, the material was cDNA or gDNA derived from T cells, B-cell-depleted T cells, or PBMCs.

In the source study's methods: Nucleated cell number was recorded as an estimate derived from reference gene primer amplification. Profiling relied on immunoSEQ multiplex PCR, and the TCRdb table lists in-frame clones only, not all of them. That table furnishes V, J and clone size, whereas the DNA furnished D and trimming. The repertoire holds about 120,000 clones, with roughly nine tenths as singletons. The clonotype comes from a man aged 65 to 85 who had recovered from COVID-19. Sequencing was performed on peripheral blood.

CDR3 sequence (DNA): TGTGCCAGCAGGGGGCTCGGTGAAGCTTTCTTT. Amino acids: CASRGLGEAFF. The chain has TRBV7-6 and TRBJ1-1, with D possibly matching TRBD1 (5 bases). There are 11 residues in the CDR3. Germline loops: CDR1 SGHVS, CDR2 FNYEAQ. V was clipped by 6 bases and J by 7 bases, with 9 bases between them.